This section outlines one T cell receptor (beta chain) sequence together with its context. Its antigen is undetermined. This sample was included in a study of cytomegalovirus exposure and HLA in healthy donors. General study results and limits: In vitro testing confirmed three CMV-associated chains as specific for CMV antigens. Most TCRs appeared rarely, but some public TCRs recurred in many donors.

TCRdb's copy holds only in-frame clones and misses some; the assay was immunoSEQ multiplex PCR. In the table there are 55,000 to 70,000 clones, about 89% of which are singletons. The germline CDR1 and CDR2 sequences are MNHEY and SMNVEV (reference sequence). V was pared by 3 bases and J by 2 bases, with 14 bases between. The CDR3 runs to 15 residues. This clonotype was sampled from a woman between 18 and 30 years old in good health and CMV-seronegative. The sequenced material came from PBMCs. This sequence joins TRBV27 and TRBJ2-7; a possible D gene is TRBD1 (6 bases). In DNA, the CDR3 is TGTGCCAGCAGTTTCACTTGGGACACTACCTACGAGCAGTACTTC. Translating gives CASSFTWDTTYEQYF.